This T cell receptor (beta chain) was sequenced in a study of blood T cell repertoires in COVID-19. Turning to the study itself: The cDNA or gDNA used as material had been derived from T cells, B-cell-depleted T cells, or PBMCs.

V trimming: 6 bases; J trimming: 6 bases; junction bases outside the gene matches: 14. The CDR3 is made up of 16 amino acids. Germline CDR1 and CDR2: MNHNY and SVGAGI (reference sequence). TCRdb's table, derived via immunoSEQ multiplex PCR, lists solely in-frame clones and lacks some. The sample includes 300,000 or so clones, around 89% of them seen just once. The material sequenced was peripheral blood. The genes are TRBV6-6 and TRBJ1-2; 9 bases are shared with TRBD1. The clonotype originates from a man younger than 30 who had recovered from COVID-19. The CDR3, as DNA: TGTGCCAGCAGAACTATCCGGGACAGGGTATCGCATGGCTACACCTTC. This gives the protein CASRTIRDRVSHGYTF.